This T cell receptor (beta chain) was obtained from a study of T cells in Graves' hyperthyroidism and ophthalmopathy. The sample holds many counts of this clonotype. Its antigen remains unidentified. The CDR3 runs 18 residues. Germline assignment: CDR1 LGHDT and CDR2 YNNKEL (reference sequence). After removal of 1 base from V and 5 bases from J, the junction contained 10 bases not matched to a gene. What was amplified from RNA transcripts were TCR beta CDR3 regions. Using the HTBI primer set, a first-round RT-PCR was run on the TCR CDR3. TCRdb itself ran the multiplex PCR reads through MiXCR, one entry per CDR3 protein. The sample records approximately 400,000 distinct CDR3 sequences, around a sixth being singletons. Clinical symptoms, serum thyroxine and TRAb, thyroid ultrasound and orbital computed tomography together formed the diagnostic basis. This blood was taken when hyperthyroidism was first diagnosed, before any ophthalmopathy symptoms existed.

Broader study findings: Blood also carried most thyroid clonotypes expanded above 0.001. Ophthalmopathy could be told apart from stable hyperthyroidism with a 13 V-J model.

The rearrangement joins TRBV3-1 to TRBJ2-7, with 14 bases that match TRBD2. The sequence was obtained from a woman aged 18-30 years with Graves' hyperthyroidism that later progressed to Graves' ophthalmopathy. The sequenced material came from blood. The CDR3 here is CASSQGVPGLAGVHEQYF. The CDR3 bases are TGTGCCAGCAGCCAAGGGGTCCCGGGACTAGCGGGAGTGCACGAGCAGTACTTC.